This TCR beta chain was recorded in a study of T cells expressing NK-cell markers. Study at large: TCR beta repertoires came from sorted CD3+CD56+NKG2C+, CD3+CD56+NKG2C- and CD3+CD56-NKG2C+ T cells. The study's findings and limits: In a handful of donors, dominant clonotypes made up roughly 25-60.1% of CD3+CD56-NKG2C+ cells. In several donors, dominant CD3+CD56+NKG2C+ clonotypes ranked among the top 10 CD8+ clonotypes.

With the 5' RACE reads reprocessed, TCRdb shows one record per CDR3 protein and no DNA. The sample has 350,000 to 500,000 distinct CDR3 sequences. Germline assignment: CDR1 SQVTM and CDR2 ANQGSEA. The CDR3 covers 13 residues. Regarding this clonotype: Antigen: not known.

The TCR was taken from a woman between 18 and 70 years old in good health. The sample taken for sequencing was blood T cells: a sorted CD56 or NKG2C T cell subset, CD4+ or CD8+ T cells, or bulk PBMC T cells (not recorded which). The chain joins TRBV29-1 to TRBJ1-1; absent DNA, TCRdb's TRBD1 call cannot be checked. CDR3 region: CSVGGRLNTEAFF. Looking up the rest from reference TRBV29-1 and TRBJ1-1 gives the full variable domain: SAVISQKPSRDICQRGTSLTIQCQVDSQVTMMFWYRQQPGQSLTLIATANQGSEATYESGFVIDKFPISRPNLTFSTLTVSNMSPEDSSIYLCSVGGRLNTEAFFGQGTRLTVV.